These 5 T cell receptor beta chains originate from one sample sequenced in a study of spatial heterogeneity in lung cancer. Time point: sample taken at primary tumor resection. TCRdb fed the 5' RACE reads into MiXCR, producing one record per CDR3 protein. The sample lists about 23,000 distinct CDR3 sequences, 4% to 5% seen once, with around 5.2% in the top ten. The specimen comprised PBMCs, sampled at surgery. The receptors stem from a male donor with early-stage non-small cell lung cancer.

This clonotype was recorded a few times. V is TRBV6-5 and J is TRBJ1-2, with D possibly being TRBD1 (6 bases). This CDR3 has 13 amino acids. Germline V gene data show CDR1 as MNHEY and CDR2 as SVGAGI. V was pared by 9 bases and J by 3 bases, with 14 bases between. The DNA of the CDR3 is TGTGCCAGTACGGGGGGGCGCTACTATGGCTACACCTTC. Residues: CASTGGRYYGYTF.

This clonotype has ten or more counts. The chain employs TRBV6-2 or TRBV6-3 and TRBJ2-5, with 12 bases matching TRBD2. Losses at the gene ends were 5 bases for V and 2 bases for J; bases not matched to a gene: 6. Germline V lookup: CDR1 MNHEY, CDR2 SVGEGT. The CDR3 runs 16 residues. CDR3 sequence: CASSPGLAGKQETQYF. DNA of the CDR3: TGTGCCAGCAGTCCCGGACTAGCGGGGAAACAAGAGACCCAGTACTTC.

This clonotype was detected ten times or more. The chain is built from TRBV5-1 and TRBJ1-1; D is uncertain. The V end was cut by 5 bases, the J end by 10 bases, with 12 bases between. The length of the CDR3 is 11 residues. Germline CDR1 and CDR2: SGHRS and YFSETQ. The CDR3: CASSPGRIAFF. As DNA, the CDR3 is TGCGCCAGCAGTCCGGGGAGGATAGCTTTCTTT.

This clonotype has a handful of counts. A much larger clone sits a single nucleotide away, making a read error possible. The chain joins TRBV7-8 to TRBJ1-4; tentative D call: TRBD1 (6 bases). CDR3 length equals 18 residues. Trimming shortened V by 1 base and J by 0 bases, and 15 bases separated the two germline ends. CDR1 is SGHVS, CDR2 FQNEAQ, per germline. CDR3 DNA: TGTGCCAGCAGCTTAGGGACAGTGGATCTAGCAACTAATGAAAAACTGTTTTTT. Translating it yields CASSLGTVDLATNEKLFF.

This clonotype was observed at least ten times. DNA of the CDR3: TGTGCCAGCAGGCGAGGGACAGGGCAAGATGGCTACACCTTC. Translation: CASRRGTGQDGYTF. The chain couples TRBV6-6 to TRBJ1-2; 9 nucleotides agree with TRBD1. CDR1 is MNHNY, CDR2 SVGAGI, per germline (reference sequence). The CDR3 has 14 residues. J was trimmed by 6 bases and V by 6 bases; bases with no gene match: 8.